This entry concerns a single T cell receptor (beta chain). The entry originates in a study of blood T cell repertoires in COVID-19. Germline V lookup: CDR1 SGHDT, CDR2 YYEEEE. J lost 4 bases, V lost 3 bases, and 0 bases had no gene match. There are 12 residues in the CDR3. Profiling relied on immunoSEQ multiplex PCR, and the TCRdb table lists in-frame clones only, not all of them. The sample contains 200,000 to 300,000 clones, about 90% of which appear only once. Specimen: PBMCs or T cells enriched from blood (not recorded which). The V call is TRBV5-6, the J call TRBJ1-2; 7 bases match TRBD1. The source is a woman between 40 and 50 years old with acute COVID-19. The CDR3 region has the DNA TGTGCCAGCAGCTGGGACAGCTATGGCTACACCTTC. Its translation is CASSWDSYGYTF.